Below, one TCR beta chain is given with its context. Its specificity is not known. Primers: 60 Vbeta forward and 13 Jbeta reverse. How the authors handled the data: A follow-up analysis tallied around 76 million unique TCR beta chains, roughly 11 million shared. This table comes from immunoSEQ multiplex PCR, and its TCRdb copy is limited to in-frame clones, with some not included. V and J calls and clone size are copied from that table; D and trimming were computed from the DNA. The sample comprises 90,000 to 150,000 clones, nearly 65% of which are singletons, and 8% to 10% rests with the top ten. These data originate in a study of cytomegalovirus exposure and HLA in healthy donors. Broader study findings: Later analysis identified a missense DCLRE1C variant that was linked to TCR beta V- and J-gene trimming. In the analysis, some V segments, TRBV6-2 and TRBV6-3 included, were excluded as indistinguishable. CMV serostatus was the only immune exposure information that was available.

The J segment lost 4 bases and the V segment lost 3 bases, leaving 13 bases of the junction unmatched. CDR1 is MNHNS, CDR2 SASEGT, per germline. The length of the CDR3 is 18 residues. This sequence joins TRBV6-1 and TRBJ2-2, with 8 nucleotides matching TRBD2. Sequencing used PBMCs. The sequence derives from a man aged 40-49 years in good health and CMV-seropositive. CDR3 sequence reads: CASSDRPASREGTGELFF. In nucleotides, the CDR3 is TGTGCCAGCAGTGATAGGCCAGCTTCCCGGGAGGGCACCGGGGAGCTGTTTTTT.